Here is one T cell receptor beta chain with its context. What it recognizes is unknown. These data originate in a study of post-analysis software for immune sequencing data. Background on the study: Recorded subtypes: relapsing-remitting, secondary progressive, progressive-relapsing; some patients unannotated.

V dropped 2 bases and J dropped 4; count of bases not matched to a gene: 3. The CDR3 contains 14 residues. TCR beta libraries were prepared from cDNA with unique molecular identifiers. The authors obtained approximately 460,000 cDNA molecules from roughly 1 to 10 million T cells. In TCRdb, the PCR reads were re-called with MiXCR into one record per CDR3 protein. Here the sample spans 350,000 to 450,000 distinct CDR3 sequences, 30% to 45% being singletons. Study findings and constraints: Strong same-batch co-clustering of samples appeared with F measure clustering. In multiple sclerosis, normalized Chao1 diversity was significantly below that of controls. Patients carried roughly five TRBV segments more frequently than controls did, and TRBV5-6, TRBV5-1 and TRBV20-1 were among them.

The receptor was derived from a girl between 2 and 10 years old with multiple sclerosis. Sequencing was done on a sample of blood. The V and J genes are TRBV12-3 or TRBV12-4 and TRBJ2-3; 7 bases match TRBD2. The CDR3 DNA follows: TGTGCCAGCAGTTTAACGGGAGGACCAGATACGCAGTATTTT. Its protein is CASSLTGGPDTQYF.